This TCR beta chain emerged from a study of T cells after yellow fever vaccination. Study results and limitations: A minor fraction of clonotypes spanned both CD4 and CD8 compartments.

V trimming: 6 bases; J trimming: 5 bases; junction bases outside the gene matches: 5. This CDR3 has 14 residues. Germline CDR1 is SNHLY and CDR2 is FYNNEI. This clonotype was observed at least ten times. Its antigen remains unidentified. MiXCR was run by TCRdb on the 5' RACE reads, yielding one entry per CDR3 protein. The table shows around 330,000 distinct CDR3 sequences, with 3% to 4.5% occurring only once. The material sequenced was PBMCs, taken on the day of the yellow fever booster vaccination. This clonotype originated in a man aged 18 to 35 who received the YFV17D yellow fever vaccine. The chain couples TRBV2 to TRBJ1-5; the match to TRBD1 covers 9 bases. CDR3 protein: CASRIGQGHQPQHF. CDR3 nucleotides: TGTGCCAGCAGGATTGGACAGGGGCATCAGCCCCAGCATTTT.